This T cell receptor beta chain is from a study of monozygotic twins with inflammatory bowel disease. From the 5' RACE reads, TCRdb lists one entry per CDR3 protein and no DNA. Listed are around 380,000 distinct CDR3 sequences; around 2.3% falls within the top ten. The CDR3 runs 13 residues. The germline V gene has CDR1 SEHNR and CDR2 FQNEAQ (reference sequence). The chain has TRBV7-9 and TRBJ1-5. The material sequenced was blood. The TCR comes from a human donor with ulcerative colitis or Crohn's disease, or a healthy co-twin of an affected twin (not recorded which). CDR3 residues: CASSLTGVEPQHF.